The 18 T cell receptor beta chains in this list originate from one sample, sequenced in a study of cytomegalovirus exposure and HLA in healthy donors (dated by TCRdb to the late 2010s). The library was built by means of the immunoSEQ multiplex PCR assay. A mixture of 60 forward primers for TCR Vbeta segments and 13 reverse primers for TCR Jbeta segments was used in the multiplex PCR. TCRdb obtained this table from immuneACCESS and retained in-frame rearrangements with V and J assigned. These tables miss some clones; where compared with another copy, unresolved V genes account for less than half of the shortfall, and the remainder is unexplained. The table kept for this sample lists 100,000 or so clones. The top ten constitute around 3.4% of the sample. The material sequenced was PBMCs. These receptors all come from a woman in her twenties or thirties in good health and CMV-seronegative.

CDR3 coding DNA: TGTGCCAGCAGAGTAGCGGGGAGCACAGATACGCAGTATTTT. Protein product: CASRVAGSTDTQYF. The chain couples TRBV2 to TRBJ2-3, with 8 bases that match TRBD2. Germline values: CDR1 SNHLY, CDR2 FYNNEI. This CDR3 is 14 amino acids long. Losses at the gene ends were 6 bases for V and 0 bases for J; bases not matched to a gene: 2.

The chain carries TRBV2 and TRBJ2-7, with D perhaps matching TRBD2 (6 bases). V gave up 7 bases and J gave up 6 bases, with 16 bases separating them. The CDR3 covers 13 residues. Germline V gene lookup returns CDR1 SNHLY and CDR2 FYNNEI. The CDR3 region has the DNA TGTGCCAGCACGGGAGAAACCGGTGGCGAGCAGTACTTC. As protein: CASTGETGGEQYF.

This chain connects TRBV5-6 to TRBJ1-1, with TRBD1 matching over 7 bases. Germline assignment: CDR1 SGHDT and CDR2 YYEEEE. The CDR3 has 16 residues. The ends lost 3 bases at V and 0 bases at J; junction bases unmatched: 8. The CDR3: CASSSLGTDLNTEAFF. The CDR3 bases are TGTGCCAGCAGCTCCCTAGGGACAGATCTGAACACTGAAGCTTTCTTT.

The chain couples TRBV11-2 to TRBJ1-2, with D maybe TRBD1 (5 bases). Germline assignment: CDR1 SGHAT and CDR2 FQNNGV. The ends were cut back, 3 bases at V and 5 bases at J, with 13 bases in the middle. The length of the CDR3 is 14 residues. CDR3 residues: CASSFSGTVYGYTF. The CDR3 DNA is TGTGCCAGCAGCTTCTCGGGGACTGTATATGGCTACACCTTC.

CDR3 coding DNA: TGCGCCAGCAGCTTTAATGAGGAGGAGCAGTACTTC. Protein sequence: CASSFNEEEQYF. The J gene is TRBJ2-7, the V gene TRBV5-1; no definite D call. V was cut by 2 bases and J by 7 bases, with 10 bases left in between. Looked up from germline, CDR1 is SGHRS and CDR2 is YFSETQ. The length of the CDR3 is 12 residues.

The rearrangement links TRBV28 to TRBJ2-1; 7 nucleotides align to TRBD2. CDR1 is MDHEN, CDR2 SYDVKM, per germline. The CDR3 is 16 amino acids. The V and J ends lost 1 base and 7 bases, in that order; junction bases with no gene match: 10. CDR3 amino acids: CASSLSGRIVGNEQFF. CDR3 nucleotides: TGTGCCAGCAGTTTATCCGGGAGGATTGTCGGGAATGAGCAGTTCTTC.

In the case of this clone: The germline gene is not matched at one end of the junction; a read error may be the cause. The CDR3, as DNA: TGTGCTAGCAGCCCCCAGGGGGCAGGTGAGACCCAGTACTTC. Its translation is CASSPQGAGETQYF. The chain combines TRBV7-7 with TRBJ2-5; 8 nucleotides agree with TRBD1. CDR3 size: 14 residues. Germline V gene lookup returns CDR1 SSHAT and CDR2 FNYEAQ (reference sequence).

The CDR3 sequence: CASSVVPSGGEGQFF. The CDR3 coding sequence is TGTGCCAGCAGCGTAGTCCCTAGCGGGGGGGAAGGGCAGTTCTTC. This sequence joins TRBV9 and TRBJ2-1; 12 nucleotides match TRBD2. There are 15 residues in the CDR3. With 0 bases clipped from V and 12 bases from J, the junction kept 7 bases outside the gene matches. Germline CDR1 reads SGDLS; CDR2 reads YYNGEE.

The V and J genes are TRBV2 and TRBJ2-1; 9 bases are a match to TRBD1. Germline V gives CDR1 SNHLY, CDR2 FYNNEI. There are 20 residues in the CDR3. V lost 0 bases, J lost 2 bases, and 14 bases stayed unmatched. CDR3 region: CASSEALLRQGVRTYNEQFF. The CDR3 DNA sequence: TGTGCCAGCAGTGAAGCGCTCCTTCGACAGGGGGTGAGGACCTACAATGAGCAGTTCTTC.

The chain carries TRBV30 and TRBJ1-4; no clear D gene. This CDR3 is built from 12 residues. CDR1 and CDR2 from the germline V gene are GTSNPN and SVGIG (reference sequence). V lost 4 bases, J lost 8 bases, and 11 bases lay in between. The CDR3: CAWNLGREKLFF. As DNA, the CDR3 is TGTGCCTGGAATCTCGGTCGGGAAAAACTGTTTTTT.

The chain combines TRBV9 with TRBJ2-7; 9 positions match TRBD2. Trimming cost V 4 bases and J 6 bases; bases outside gene matches: 14. There are 16 residues in the CDR3. Per germline, CDR1 SGDLS and CDR2 YYNGEE. CDR3 residues: CASSPEAGTSRTEQYF. The CDR3 DNA reads as TGTGCCAGCAGCCCTGAGGCCGGGACTAGCAGGACCGAGCAGTACTTC.

The CDR3: CASSPPTGTQETQYF. DNA for the CDR3: TGTGCCAGCAGTCCACCGACAGGGACCCAAGAGACCCAGTACTTC. The chain is built from TRBV2 and TRBJ2-5, with TRBD1 matching over 7 bases. Germline assignment: CDR1 SNHLY and CDR2 FYNNEI. This CDR3 is built from 15 residues. J gave up 1 base and V 5 bases, and 7 bases lay outside the gene matches.

The chain joins TRBV19 to TRBJ2-7; 9 positions agree with TRBD1. The germline CDR1 and CDR2 sequences are LNHDA and SQIVND (reference sequence). With 6 bases clipped from V and 2 bases from J, the junction kept 11 bases outside the gene matches. The CDR3 consists of 16 residues. The DNA of the CDR3 is TGTGCCAGTAGGAATTCCGGGACAGGGTTCCCCTACGAGCAGTACTTC. Amino acid sequence: CASRNSGTGFPYEQYF.

V gene TRBV19 combines with J gene TRBJ2-1; D possibly uses TRBD1 or TRBD2 (9 bases each). Trimming took 4 bases from V and 4 from J, leaving 26 bases between them. This CDR3 has 19 amino acids. Germline CDR1 and CDR2: LNHDA and SQIVND (reference sequence). CDR3 sequence reads: CASSRIQGAGGRGYNEQFF. In nucleotides, the CDR3 is TGTGCCAGTAGTAGGATACAGGGGGCCGGCGGGAGGGGATACAATGAGCAGTTCTTC.

Worth noting for this clone: The sample contains more than one DNA sequence encoding this CDR3. The rearrangement uses TRBV19 and TRBJ1-1, with D unclear. The CDR3 is made up of 13 amino acids. V lost 1 base and J lost 4, with 7 bases in between. Per the germline V gene, CDR1 is LNHDA and CDR2 is SQIVND (reference sequence). CDR3 nucleotides: TGTGCCAGTAGTATAGGAGGTGGCACTGAAGCTTTCTTT. Amino acids: CASSIGGGTEAFF.

The chain carries TRBV30 and TRBJ1-4, with D hard to call. The germline CDR1 and CDR2 sequences are GTSNPN and SVGIG (reference sequence). Trimming removed 8 bases at V and 4 bases at J, with 8 bases between. The CDR3 has 11 amino acids. The DNA of the CDR3 is TGTGCCCTAAAGTTTAATGAAAAACTGTTTTTT. Translating gives CALKFNEKLFF.

V gene TRBV6-1 combines with J gene TRBJ2-3; D is undetermined. Trimming cost V 4 bases and J 2 bases, with 7 bases left between them. The CDR3 contains 13 residues. Germline lookup yields CDR1 MNHNS and CDR2 SASEGT. CDR3 residues: CASSVLYTDTQYF. The CDR3, as DNA: TGTGCCAGCAGTGTGTTATACACAGATACGCAGTATTTT.

The chain couples TRBV12-5 to TRBJ1-2, with 11 positions matching TRBD1. CDR1 and CDR2 from the germline V gene are LGHNT and FRNRAP. CDR3 length: 17 residues. V dropped 6 bases and J dropped 4; count of bases not matched to a gene: 13. CDR3 coding DNA: TGTGCTAGTGGACTCTCTTCCGCCGGGACAGGGGGCTATGGCTACACCTTC. It translates to CASGLSSAGTGGYGYTF.